The present entry profiles one T cell receptor beta chain with its context. The method was immunoSEQ multiplex PCR; TCRdb's version includes in-frame clones alone and lacks a portion of them. The table records 490,000 or so clones, approximately 87% of them present only once. Germline-derived CDR1 and CDR2 are MNHEY and SVGEGT. The CDR3 is 16 amino acids. Trimming cost V 0 bases and J 0 bases; bases outside gene matches: 3. The data derive from a study of blood T cell repertoires in COVID-19. Sequenced: PBMCs or T cells enriched from blood (not recorded which). This chain uses TRBV6-2 or TRBV6-3 with TRBJ2-3; the match to TRBD1 covers 7 bases. The source is a woman between 40 and 50 years old who had recovered from COVID-19. This CDR3 is CASSYSRGLSTDTQYF. The DNA of the CDR3 is TGTGCCAGCAGTTACTCTAGGGGGCTCAGCACAGATACGCAGTATTTT.